Listed below are T cell receptor beta chains from one sample, sequenced in a study of identical twins. One entry per CDR3 protein results from TCRdb running MiXCR on the 5' RACE reads. The table lists under 900,000 distinct CDR3 sequences, roughly 20% of them singletons. The data were also submitted as part of a second study, on T cells expressing NK-cell markers.

The sample taken for sequencing was PBMCs. The receptors originated from a woman between 18 and 30 years old in good health. The CDR3 runs from the conserved cysteine through the conserved F or W. A D gene is named only where the DNA matches it firmly. The size field is filled for only some rows; it gives once, few, many or a size class.

NA,TRBV2,few,TRBJ2-1,CASSDQGTYNEQFF,TGTGCCAGCAGTGATCAGGGAACCTACAATGAGCAGTTCTTC
NA,TRBV7-2,NA,TRBJ2-7,CASSFTTGVEQYF,TGTGCCAGCAGCTTTACGACGGGGGTCGAGCAGTACTTC
NA,TRBV20-1,few,TRBJ2-1,CSARDRVRGAYNEQFF,TGCAGTGCTAGAGATAGGGTGCGAGGGGCCTACAATGAGCAGTTCTTC
TRBD1,TRBV7-2,few,TRBJ1-1,CASSPTTGTEAFF,TGTGCCAGCAGCCCGACGACAGGGACTGAAGCTTTCTTT
NA,TRBV12-3/TRBV12-4,NA,TRBJ1-2,CASMHGGQYGYTF,TGTGCCAGCATGCACGGGGGCCAATATGGCTACACCTTC
NA,TRBV12-5,NA,TRBJ1-1,CASGLDANTEAFF,TGTGCTAGTGGCCTGGACGCGAACACTGAAGCTTTCTTT
NA,TRBV4-2,NA,TRBJ2-1,CASSQDGRPYNEQFF,TGTGCCAGCAGCCAAGACGGGAGACCGTACAATGAGCAGTTCTTC
TRBD2,TRBV7-9,NA,TRBJ2-2,CASSRLAGETGELFF,TGTGCCAGCAGCCGTCTAGCGGGAGAGACCGGGGAGCTGTTTTTT
NA,TRBV21-1,few,TRBJ2-3,CASSSTGGRDTSDTQYF,TGTGCCAGCAGCTCTACTGGAGGGCGGGACACCTCAGATACGCAGTATTTT
NA,TRBV5-1,NA,TRBJ1-6,CASSLPYRDNSPLHF,TGCGCCAGCAGCCTTCCCTACAGGGATAATTCACCCCTCCACTTT
NA,TRBV29-1,NA,TRBJ1-2,CSVEEGWGYTF,TGCAGCGTTGAAGAAGGGTGGGGCTACACCTTC
TRBD2,TRBV15,NA,TRBJ2-1,CATSRDSSGRANEQFF,TGTGCCACCAGCAGAGATTCGAGCGGGAGGGCCAATGAGCAGTTCTTC
TRBD2,TRBV7-2,NA,TRBJ2-2,CASSPGTSDLTGELFF,TGTGCCAGCAGCCCCGGGACTAGCGACCTCACCGGGGAGCTGTTTTTT
NA,TRBV27,NA,TRBJ1-2,CATRRTGNYYGYTF,TGTGCCACAAGACGGACGGGAAACTACTATGGCTACACCTTC
NA,TRBV20-1,NA,TRBJ1-1,CRAGEGPGGRAFF,TGCAGAGCCGGGGAGGGGCCAGGAGGAAGGGCTTTCTTT
TRBD1,TRBV12-3/TRBV12-4,many,TRBJ1-1,CASSLRTGEAFF,TGTGCCAGCAGTCTTCGGACAGGGGAAGCTTTCTTT
NA,TRBV29-1,few,TRBJ1-1,CSVVGSRMNTEAFF,TGCAGCGTTGTGGGCTCCCGAATGAACACTGAAGCTTTCTTT
NA,TRBV24-1,NA,TRBJ2-3,CATSPGGSGSDTQYF,TGTGCCACCAGCCCTGGGGGGAGCGGGTCAGATACGCAGTATTTT
NA,TRBV6-5,NA,TRBJ1-1,CASSLFAGYTEAFF,TGTGCCAGCAGTTTATTCGCGGGATACACTGAAGCTTTCTTT
NA,TRBV20-1,NA,TRBJ1-1,CSAGGRSNTEAFF,TGCAGTGCTGGGGGACGGTCGAACACTGAAGCTTTCTTT
NA,TRBV5-1,few,TRBJ1-1,CASRGIAMNTEAFF,TGCGCCAGCAGGGGTATCGCTATGAACACTGAAGCTTTCTTT
TRBD1,TRBV5-1,few,TRBJ1-6,CASSLGDRVGRDSPLHF,TGCGCCAGCAGCTTGGGGGACAGGGTGGGCCGTGATTCACCCCTCCACTTT
NA,TRBV6-2/TRBV6-3,NA,TRBJ2-3,CASSSRRLQTSTDTQYF,TGTGCCAGCAGTTCCCGGAGGTTACAAACTAGCACAGATACGCAGTATTTT
NA,TRBV4-2,many,TRBJ2-6,CASSRAGANVLTF,TGTGCCAGCAGCCGGGCAGGGGCCAACGTCCTGACTTTC
NA,TRBV4-3,few,TRBJ2-1,CASSQEAPSSYNEQFF,TGCGCCAGCAGCCAAGAAGCGCCTAGCTCTTACAATGAGCAGTTCTTC
NA,TRBV9,NA,TRBJ1-1,CASSLEGGLTEAFF,TGTGCCAGCAGCCTCGAAGGGGGGCTCACTGAAGCTTTCTTT
NA,TRBV7-9,NA,TRBJ1-3,CASSFEYPAF,TGTGCCAGCAGCTTTGAATACCCTGCTTTT
TRBD2,TRBV12-3/TRBV12-4,few,TRBJ2-1,CASSFVRTSSYNEQFF,TGTGCCAGCAGTTTTGTCCGGACTAGCTCCTACAATGAGCAGTTCTTC
TRBD2,TRBV10-1,NA,TRBJ2-3,CASISSGSNTDTQYF,TGCGCCAGCATCTCTAGCGGGTCGAACACAGATACGCAGTATTTT
NA,TRBV7-2,NA,TRBJ1-6,CASSLAPGTLHF,TGTGCCAGCAGCTTAGCGCCCGGTACCCTCCACTTT
NA,TRBV12-3/TRBV12-4,NA,TRBJ2-6,CASSQEKTGANVLTF,TGTGCCAGCAGTCAAGAGAAGACTGGGGCCAACGTCCTGACTTTC
NA,TRBV3-1,NA,TRBJ2-3,CASSQDSADTQYF,TGTGCCAGCAGCCAAGATAGTGCAGATACGCAGTATTTT
NA,TRBV10-3,NA,TRBJ2-3,CASSQTVTDTQYF,TGTGCCAGCTCCCAGACCGTCACAGATACGCAGTATTTT